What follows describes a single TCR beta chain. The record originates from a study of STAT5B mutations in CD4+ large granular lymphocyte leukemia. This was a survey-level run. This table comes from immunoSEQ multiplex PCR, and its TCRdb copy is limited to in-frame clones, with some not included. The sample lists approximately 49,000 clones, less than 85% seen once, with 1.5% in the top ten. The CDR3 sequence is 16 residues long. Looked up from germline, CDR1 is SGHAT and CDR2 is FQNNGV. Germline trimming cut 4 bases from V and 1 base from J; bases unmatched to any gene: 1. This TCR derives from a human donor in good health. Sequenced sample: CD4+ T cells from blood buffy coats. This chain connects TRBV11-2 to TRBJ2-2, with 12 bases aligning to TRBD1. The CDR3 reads CASSWDRGQNTGELFF. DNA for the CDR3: TGTGCCAGCAGCTGGGACAGGGGGCAGAACACCGGGGAGCTGTTTTTT.